This T cell receptor (beta chain) was identified during a study of cytomegalovirus exposure and HLA in healthy donors. This clone was seen a few times. Germline is not matched at one junction end, which may reflect a read error. It was with 60 Vbeta and 13 Jbeta primers that the PCR ran. TCRdb keeps only in-frame clones here, not all; method: immunoSEQ multiplex PCR. The sample contains about 180,000 clones, 77% of which appear only once. Per the germline V gene, CDR1 is SEHNR and CDR2 is FQNEAQ (reference sequence). The CDR3 contains 17 residues. The clonotype was recovered from an older woman in good health and CMV-seropositive. V is TRBV7-9 and J is TRBJ2-7, with TRBD2 as a possible D gene (5 bases). Sequenced: PBMCs. The chain's CDR3 is CSSSLATTRHGTYEQYF. The CDR3 DNA sequence: TGTTCCAGCAGCTTAGCTACAACTCGCCACGGGACCTACGAGCAGTACTTC.